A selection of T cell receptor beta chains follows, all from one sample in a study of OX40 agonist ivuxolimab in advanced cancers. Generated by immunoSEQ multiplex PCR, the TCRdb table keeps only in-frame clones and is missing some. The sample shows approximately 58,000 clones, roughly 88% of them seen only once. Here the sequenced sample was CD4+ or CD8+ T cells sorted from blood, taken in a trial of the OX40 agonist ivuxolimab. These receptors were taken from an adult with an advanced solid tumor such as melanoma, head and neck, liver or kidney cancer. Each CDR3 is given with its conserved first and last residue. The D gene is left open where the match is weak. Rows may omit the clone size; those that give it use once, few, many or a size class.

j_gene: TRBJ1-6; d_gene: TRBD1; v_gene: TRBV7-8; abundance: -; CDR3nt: TGTGCCAGCAGCTTGTCCGGACAGGGGCATTCACCCCTCCACTTT; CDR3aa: CASSLSGQGHSPLHF
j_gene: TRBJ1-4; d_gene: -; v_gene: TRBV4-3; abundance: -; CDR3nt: TGCGCCAGCAGCCAAGGGGATCCGACTAATGAAAAACTGTTTTTT; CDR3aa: CASSQGDPTNEKLFF
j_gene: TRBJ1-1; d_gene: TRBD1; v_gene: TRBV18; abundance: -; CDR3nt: TGTGCCAGCTCACCTACAGGGGTAAGCGAAGCTTTCTTT; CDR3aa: CASSPTGVSEAFF
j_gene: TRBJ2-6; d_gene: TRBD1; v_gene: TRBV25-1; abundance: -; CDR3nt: TGTGCCAGCAGTGCAGGGGGCGATTCTGGGGCCAACGTCCTGACTTTC; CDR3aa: CASSAGGDSGANVLTF
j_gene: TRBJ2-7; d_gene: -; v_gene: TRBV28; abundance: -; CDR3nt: TGTGCCAGTTTGGCGACGCCTACCTACGAGCAGTACTTC; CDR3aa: CASLATPTYEQYF
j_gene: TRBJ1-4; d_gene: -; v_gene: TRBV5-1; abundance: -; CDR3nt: TGCGCCAGCAACCCAGCAGGGGCCACTAATGAAAAACTGTTTTTT; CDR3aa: CASNPAGATNEKLFF
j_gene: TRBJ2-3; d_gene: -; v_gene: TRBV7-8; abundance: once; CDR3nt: TGTGCCAGCAGCTTAGAGTTAGTAACCACAGATACGCAGTATTTT; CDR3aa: CASSLELVTTDTQYF
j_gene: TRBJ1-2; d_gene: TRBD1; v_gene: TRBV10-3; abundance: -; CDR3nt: TGTGCCATCAGGGACAGGGCAGGATCGGCCGAGAGGGGCTACACCTTC; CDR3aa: CAIRDRAGSAERGYTF
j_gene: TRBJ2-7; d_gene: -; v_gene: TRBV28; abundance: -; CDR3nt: TGTGCCAGCAGTAACGGATTAAGCTCCTACGAGCAGTACTTC; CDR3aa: CASSNGLSSYEQYF
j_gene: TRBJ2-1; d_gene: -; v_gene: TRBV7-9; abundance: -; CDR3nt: TGTGCCAGCAGCTCATGGACCGATTACAATGAGCAGTTCTTC; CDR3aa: CASSSWTDYNEQFF
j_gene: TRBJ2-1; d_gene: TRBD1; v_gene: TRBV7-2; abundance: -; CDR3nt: TGTGCCAGCAGCTTAGAACTGGGACAGGGAGGGAATGAGCAGTTCTTC; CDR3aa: CASSLELGQGGNEQFF
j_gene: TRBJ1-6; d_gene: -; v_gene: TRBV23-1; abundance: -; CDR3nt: TGCGCCAGCAGTCAATGGGGCAGCAATTCACCCCTCCACTTT; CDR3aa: CASSQWGSNSPLHF
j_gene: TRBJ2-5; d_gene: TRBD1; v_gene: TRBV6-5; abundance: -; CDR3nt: TGTGCCAGCAGTTCTGGACAGGGACAAGAGACCCAGTACTTC; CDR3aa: CASSSGQGQETQYF
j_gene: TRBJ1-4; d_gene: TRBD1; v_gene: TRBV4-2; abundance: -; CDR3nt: TGTGCCAGCAGCCAACTCAGGGGGCAAGAAAAACTGTTTTTT; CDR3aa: CASSQLRGQEKLFF